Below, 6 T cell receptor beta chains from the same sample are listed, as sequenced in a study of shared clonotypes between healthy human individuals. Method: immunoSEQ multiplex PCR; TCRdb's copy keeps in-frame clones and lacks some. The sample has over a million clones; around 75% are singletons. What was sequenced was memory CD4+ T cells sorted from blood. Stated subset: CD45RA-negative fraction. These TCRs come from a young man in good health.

CDR3 coding DNA: TGTGCCAGCAGTGGGAGCGGGGGTATCGGCGAGCAGTACTTC. This encodes CASSGSGGIGEQYF. This chain links TRBV6-1 with TRBJ2-7; 8 nucleotides agree with TRBD2. The ends lost 4 bases at V and 6 bases at J; junction bases unmatched: 8. Germline CDR1 MNHNS, CDR2 SASEGT. The CDR3 length is 14 residues.

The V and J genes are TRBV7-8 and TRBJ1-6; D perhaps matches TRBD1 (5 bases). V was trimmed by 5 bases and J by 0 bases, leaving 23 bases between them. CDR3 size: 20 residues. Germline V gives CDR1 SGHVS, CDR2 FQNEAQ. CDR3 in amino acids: CASSKTGQGLRSSYNSPLHF. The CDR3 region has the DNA TGTGCCAGCAGCAAAACGGGGCAGGGACTTAGAAGCTCCTATAATTCACCCCTCCACTTT.

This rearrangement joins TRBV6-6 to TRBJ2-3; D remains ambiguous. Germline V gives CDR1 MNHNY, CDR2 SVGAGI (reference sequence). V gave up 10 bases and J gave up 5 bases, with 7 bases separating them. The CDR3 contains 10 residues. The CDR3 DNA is TGTGCCACCTGGGGAGATACGCAGTATTTT. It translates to CATWGDTQYF.

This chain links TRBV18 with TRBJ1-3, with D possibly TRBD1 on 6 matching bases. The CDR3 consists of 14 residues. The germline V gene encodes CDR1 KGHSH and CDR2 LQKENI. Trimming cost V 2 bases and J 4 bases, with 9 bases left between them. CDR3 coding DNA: TGTGCCAGCTCACCAGGGGGCAAAGGAAACACCATATATTTT. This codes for CASSPGGKGNTIYF.

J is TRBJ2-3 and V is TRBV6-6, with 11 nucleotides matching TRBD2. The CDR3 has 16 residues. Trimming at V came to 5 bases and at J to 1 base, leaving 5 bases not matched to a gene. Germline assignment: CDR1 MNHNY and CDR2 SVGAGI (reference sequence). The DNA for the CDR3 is TGTGCCAGCAGTGTTGGACTAGCGGGCGGCACAGATACGCAGTATTTT. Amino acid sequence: CASSVGLAGGTDTQYF.

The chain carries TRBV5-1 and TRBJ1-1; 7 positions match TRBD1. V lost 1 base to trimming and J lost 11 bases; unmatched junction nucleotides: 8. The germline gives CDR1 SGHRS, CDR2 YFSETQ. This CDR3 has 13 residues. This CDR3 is CASSLSEGAWAFF. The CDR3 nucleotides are TGCGCCAGCAGCTTGAGTGAGGGGGCTTGGGCTTTCTTT.